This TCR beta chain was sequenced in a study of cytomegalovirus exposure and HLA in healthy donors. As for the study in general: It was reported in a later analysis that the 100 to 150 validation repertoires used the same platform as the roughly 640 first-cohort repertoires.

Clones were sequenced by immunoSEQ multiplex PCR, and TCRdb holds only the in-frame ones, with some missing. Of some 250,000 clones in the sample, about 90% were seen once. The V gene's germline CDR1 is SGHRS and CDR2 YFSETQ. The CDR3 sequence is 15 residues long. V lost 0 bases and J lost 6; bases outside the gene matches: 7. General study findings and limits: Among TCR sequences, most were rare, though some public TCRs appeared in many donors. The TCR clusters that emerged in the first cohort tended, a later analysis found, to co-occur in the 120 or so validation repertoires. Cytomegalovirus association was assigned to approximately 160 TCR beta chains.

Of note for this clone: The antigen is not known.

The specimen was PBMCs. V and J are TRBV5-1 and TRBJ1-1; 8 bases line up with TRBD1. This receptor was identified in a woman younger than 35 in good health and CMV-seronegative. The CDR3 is CASSLARWTGSEAFF. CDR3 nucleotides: TGCGCCAGCAGCTTGGCCCGTTGGACAGGGTCTGAAGCTTTCTTT.